These 10 T cell receptor beta chains came from one sample sequenced in a study of shared clonotypes between healthy human individuals. Libraries were prepared by immunoSEQ multiplex PCR; TCRdb keeps only in-frame clonotypes and omits some of them. This table has 2 million to 3 million clones, roughly 93% appearing once. The sequencing input was naive CD4+ T cells from PBMCs. Subset: CD45RA+ positively selected. These receptors all stem from a man aged 18-30 years in good health. Some clones in this sample may be carry-over from other donors' samples.

This chain joins TRBV28 and TRBJ2-1, with 9 bases fitting TRBD2. Germline V lookup: CDR1 MDHEN, CDR2 SYDVKM. V was clipped by 2 bases and J by 1 base; unmatched bases: 6. CDR3 length: 17 amino acids. This chain's CDR3 is CASSLAGAGGSYNEQFF. The CDR3 nucleotides are TGTGCCAGCAGTTTAGCCGGGGCGGGAGGGTCCTACAATGAGCAGTTCTTC.

The chain couples TRBV9 to TRBJ2-3, with TRBD2 matching over 7 bases. The ends lost 3 bases at V and 2 bases at J; junction bases unmatched: 9. CDR3 length: 16 amino acids. CDR1 is SGDLS, CDR2 YYNGEE, per germline. DNA for the CDR3: TGTGCCAGCAGCGCAGAGGGACTACCCATCACAGATACGCAGTATTTT. Amino acids: CASSAEGLPITDTQYF.

The chain has TRBV15 and TRBJ2-5; D unresolved. V was trimmed by 8 bases and J by 2 bases, leaving 12 bases between them. This CDR3 has 13 residues. Germline CDR1 is LNHNV and CDR2 is YYDKDF (reference sequence). CDR3 sequence: CATVGQAQETQYF. The CDR3 DNA follows: TGTGCCACCGTCGGCCAGGCTCAAGAGACCCAGTACTTC. Filled out from reference TRBV15 and TRBJ2-5, the complete variable domain reads DAMVIQNPRYQVTQFGKPVTLSCSQTLNHNVMYWYQQKSSQAPKLLFHYYDKDFNNEADTPDNFQSRRPNTSFCFLDIRSPGLGDTAMYLCATVGQAQETQYFGPGTRLLVL.

The chain recombines TRBV5-1 with TRBJ2-2; D might be TRBD2 (5 bases). Between the trimmed V and J ends, which lost 3 bases and 3 bases, there was a span of 15 bases. Germline V gene lookup returns CDR1 SGHRS and CDR2 YFSETQ. CDR3 length equals 16 residues. DNA of the CDR3: TGCGCCAGCAGCTCCCCTTCGGGGTACGACACCGGGGAGCTGTTTTTT. Its protein product is CASSSPSGYDTGELFF.

V is TRBV27 and J is TRBJ2-3; the D call may be TRBD1 or TRBD2 (7 bases each). Germline V lookup: CDR1 MNHEY, CDR2 SMNVEV (reference sequence). This CDR3 spans 16 amino acids. Trimming took 0 bases from V and 4 from J, leaving 14 bases between them. Written as DNA, the CDR3 is TGTGCCAGCAGTTTATCGACCAGGGGGGGAGCAGATACGCAGTATTTT. This gives the protein CASSLSTRGGADTQYF.

This rearrangement joins TRBV19 to TRBJ1-2, with D possibly matching TRBD1 (5 bases). Trimming took 7 bases from V and 2 from J, leaving 14 bases between them. CDR1 LNHDA and CDR2 SQIVND come from the germline V gene (reference sequence). The CDR3 is 14 residues long. CDR3 DNA: TGTGCCAGTACCTCCCTGACAGAGAACTATGGCTACACCTTC. Its protein product is CASTSLTENYGYTF.

V is TRBV10-2 and J is TRBJ2-1, with 8 bases identical to TRBD1. The CDR3 consists of 13 residues. In germline, CDR1 is WSHSY, CDR2 SAAADI. The V segment lost 7 bases and the J segment 8 bases; nucleotides outside the gene matches: 7. CDR3 sequence reads: CASNRQGMDEQFF. The CDR3 bases are TGCGCCAGCAACCGACAGGGGATGGATGAGCAGTTCTTC.

Here the CDR3 reads CASSEAGLGGGYQETQYF. The DNA of the CDR3 is TGTGCCAGCAGTGAAGCGGGGCTAGGGGGCGGCTACCAAGAGACCCAGTACTTC. The chain uses TRBV2 and TRBJ2-5, with 7 bases identical to TRBD1. The length of the CDR3 is 18 residues. From germline, CDR1 is SNHLY and CDR2 FYNNEI. Losses at the gene ends were 0 bases for V and 0 bases for J; bases not matched to a gene: 10.

This clone was recorded a few times. The J gene is TRBJ1-2, the V gene TRBV11-2; D ambiguous. The CDR3 has 12 residues. Trimming removed 5 bases at V and 8 bases at J, with 12 bases between. Per germline, CDR1 SGHAT and CDR2 FQNNGV. The CDR3 region is CASSRLDIGYTF. The CDR3 DNA sequence: TGTGCCAGCAGCCGTTTAGACATCGGCTACACCTTC.

The V gene is TRBV2, the J gene TRBJ2-5; no reliable D call. This CDR3 is 12 amino acids long. From germline, CDR1 is SNHLY and CDR2 FYNNEI. V shed 11 bases and J shed 3 bases, with 13 bases lying between them. CDR3 sequence: CARLGSKETQYF. The CDR3 DNA is TGTGCCCGACTCGGAAGTAAAGAGACCCAGTACTTC.